These 27 T cell receptor beta chains were sequenced from one sample in a study of shared clonotypes between healthy human individuals. Naive CD8 cells comprised CD45RO-negative, CCR7-positively selected cells, excluding terminally differentiated effector memory CD45RA+ cells. Here immunoSEQ multiplex PCR was the method, and the copy in TCRdb shows in-frame clones only, minus some. Of about 1,900,000 clones in the sample, just under 95% were seen once. The sequenced sample consisted of naive CD8+ T cells sorted from blood. Source of these receptors: a man between 18 and 35 years old in good health.

V is TRBV21-1 and J is TRBJ2-1; TRBD2, the table's D call, lacks a check against the DNA. TRBV21-1 is recorded as a pseudogene. This CDR3 contains 14 residues. Written as DNA, the CDR3 is TGTGCCAGCCGAAGACTAGCGACAGGGAATGAGCAGTTCTTC. Amino acids: CASRRLATGNEQFF.

The chain recombines TRBV4-3 with TRBJ2-3; 7 bases line up with TRBD2. This CDR3 has 17 amino acids. Unmatched junction bases numbered 16, after V lost 5 bases and J lost 5 bases. Per germline, CDR1 LGHNA and CDR2 YSLEER. The CDR3: CASSKGLVGSLEDTQYF. For the CDR3, the DNA is TGCGCCAGCAGCAAAGGACTAGTGGGATCCCTGGAAGATACGCAGTATTTT.

Worth noting for this clone: The same CDR3 is also encoded by other DNA sequences in this sample. This chain connects TRBV27 to TRBJ2-7, with 8 bases lining up with TRBD1. The CDR3 loop spans 14 amino acids. The germline gives CDR1 MNHEY, CDR2 SMNVEV (reference sequence). V lost 5 bases and J lost 1; bases outside the gene matches: 4. CDR3 sequence: CASSATGGSYEQYF. The CDR3 nucleotides are TGTGCCAGCAGTGCTACAGGGGGATCCTACGAGCAGTACTTC.

J is TRBJ2-3 and V is TRBV5-4, with 13 bases matching TRBD2. This CDR3 is 15 amino acids long. V shed 4 bases, J shed 4 bases, and the junction held 3 bases outside the gene matches. Germline CDR1 and CDR2: SGHNT and YYREEE (reference sequence). This CDR3 is CASSTLAGGPDTQYF. In nucleotides, the CDR3 is TGTGCCAGCAGCACACTAGCGGGGGGGCCAGATACGCAGTATTTT.

The chain uses TRBV4-1 and TRBJ1-5, with no clear D. Trimming left V 1 base short and J 3 bases short, with 28 bases between. The germline gives CDR1 MGHRA, CDR2 YSYEKL. The CDR3 totals 21 residues. In DNA, the CDR3 is TGCGCCAGCAGCCAAGGCCCGTGGCCACCCGGTTTTCTTGCCAACAATCAGCCCCAGCATTTT. Translated, it gives CASSQGPWPPGFLANNQPQHF.

The table lists this clone with a count of one. This chain uses TRBV10-2 with TRBJ2-2; TRBD2 might be the D (6 bases). The CDR3 runs 14 residues. V was clipped by 8 bases and J by 1 base, with 11 bases between them. The germline V gene encodes CDR1 WSHSY and CDR2 SAAADI. The CDR3 protein is CASLASVNTGELFF. Here the CDR3 DNA reads TGCGCCAGCTTGGCTAGCGTGAACACCGGGGAGCTGTTTTTT.

The rearrangement joins TRBV6-1 to TRBJ1-4; D not resolved. Germline CDR1 reads MNHNS; CDR2 reads SASEGT. V was clipped by 1 base and J by 4 bases, with 13 bases between them. The CDR3 is 16 amino acids. This CDR3 reads CASSEEVLGYNEKLFF. In DNA, the CDR3 is TGTGCCAGCAGTGAAGAGGTATTGGGGTATAATGAAAAACTGTTTTTT.

The chain has TRBV5-4 and TRBJ1-1, with 9 bases identical to TRBD1. With 4 bases clipped from V and 2 bases from J, the junction kept 6 bases outside the gene matches. From germline, CDR1 is SGHNT and CDR2 YYREEE (reference sequence). This CDR3 comprises 15 residues. This chain's CDR3 is CASSTGTGRNTEAFF. CDR3 nucleotide sequence: TGTGCCAGCAGCACGGGGACAGGGCGAAACACTGAAGCTTTCTTT.

The CDR3 nucleotides are TGTGCCAACCGGGGGGCAGGCTCCTACGAGCAGTACTTC. Protein: CANRGAGSYEQYF. The rearrangement uses TRBV6-1 and TRBJ2-7, with D possibly being TRBD2 (7 bases). V was pared by 10 bases and J by 0 bases, with 13 bases between. The CDR3 totals 13 residues. Germline CDR1 and CDR2: MNHNS and SASEGT.

The chain combines TRBV7-6 with TRBJ1-6; 7 bases map to TRBD1. Germline CDR1 and CDR2: SGHVS and FNYEAQ. V lost 1 base and J lost 7; bases outside the gene matches: 7. The CDR3 is 16 residues long. Here the CDR3 DNA reads TGTGCCAGCAGCTTAGGGCCGGGACAGCCCAATTCACCCCTCCACTTT. This codes for CASSLGPGQPNSPLHF.

CDR3 bases: TGTGCCAGCATGGGGCAGGGGAGCAAAAACATTCAGTACTTC. Translated, it gives CASMGQGSKNIQYF. The genes are TRBV27 and TRBJ2-4; D possibly corresponds to TRBD1 (6 bases). The CDR3 spans 14 residues. V was pared by 7 bases and J by 3 bases, with 13 bases between. Germline V CDR1 and CDR2: MNHEY, SMNVEV (reference sequence).

The V call is TRBV4-1, the J call TRBJ1-1; D gene ambiguous. There are 16 residues in the CDR3. V was shortened by 5 bases and J by 1 base, with 17 bases between the two germline ends. Germline V gene sequence: CDR1 MGHRA, CDR2 YSYEKL. CDR3 in amino acids: CASSSVLGEGNTEAFF. The CDR3 nucleotides read TGCGCCAGCAGCTCCGTGCTCGGGGAGGGGAACACTGAAGCTTTCTTT.

This chain links TRBV27 with TRBJ2-2; possible D gene TRBD2, 6 bases. V was pared by 7 bases and J by 4 bases, with 16 bases between. The CDR3 runs 15 residues. Germline lookup yields CDR1 MNHEY and CDR2 SMNVEV (reference sequence). Written as DNA, the CDR3 is TGTGCCAGCAATTCGGGGGTCGTTCCCACCGGGGAGCTGTTTTTT. As protein: CASNSGVVPTGELFF.

This rearrangement joins TRBV14 to TRBJ2-7, with D unclear. This CDR3 contains 13 residues. V dropped 2 bases and J dropped 6 bases, with 11 bases sitting between them. Germline V gives CDR1 SGHDN, CDR2 FVKESK. The CDR3 DNA reads TGTGCCAGCAGCCAATACGGAGACCCCGAGCAGTACTTC. This translates into CASSQYGDPEQYF.

The gene calls are TRBV19 and TRBJ1-2, with no clear D. V was cut by 7 bases and J by 1 base, with 13 bases left in between. CDR1 LNHDA and CDR2 SQIVND come from the germline V gene (reference sequence). CDR3 length: 14 amino acids. CDR3 sequence: CASTPGGVNYGYTF. CDR3 DNA: TGTGCCAGTACCCCCGGTGGGGTTAACTATGGCTACACCTTC.

V usage is TRBV11-2 and J usage is TRBJ2-1, with a weak D call TRBD2 (5 bases). The CDR3 spans 13 residues. Trimming cost V 3 bases and J 7 bases, with 10 bases left between them. Germline lookup yields CDR1 SGHAT and CDR2 FQNNGV. The CDR3 region has the DNA TGTGCCAGCAGCTTCCCGGGGTATAATGAGCAGTTCTTC. It yields the protein CASSFPGYNEQFF.

V usage is TRBV7-6 and J usage is TRBJ2-7; 12 nucleotides line up with TRBD2. CDR1 is SGHVS, CDR2 FNYEAQ, per germline. The CDR3 is made up of 14 amino acids. Trimming removed 5 bases from V and 6 bases from J; junction bases left unmatched: 5. CDR3 region: CASSRLAGAPEQYF. The CDR3 DNA reads TGTGCCAGCAGCCGACTAGCGGGAGCCCCCGAGCAGTACTTC.

The chain links TRBV5-1 to TRBJ2-1; 10 bases map to TRBD2. V lost 1 base, J lost 5 bases, and 18 bases stayed unmatched. Per the germline V gene, CDR1 is SGHRS and CDR2 is YFSETQ. The CDR3 covers 20 residues. The DNA for the CDR3 is TGCGCCAGCAGCTTGTATCCAGCGGGGGGGATAAGCCCAACCAACAATGAGCAGTTCTTC. The encoded protein is CASSLYPAGGISPTNNEQFF.

The chain couples TRBV11-1 to TRBJ2-1; 7 nucleotides agree with TRBD2. The junction had 8 bases not matched to a gene; V was cut back by 5 bases and J by 4 bases. Germline V gene sequence: CDR1 SGHAT, CDR2 FQDESV (reference sequence). This CDR3 comprises 15 residues. The CDR3 is CASSRAASGYNEQFF. CDR3 in DNA: TGTGCCAGCAGCCGGGCGGCTAGCGGTTACAATGAGCAGTTCTTC.

This clone showed up just once. The chain is built from TRBV19 and TRBJ1-2; D may be TRBD1 (6 bases). CDR3 length: 13 amino acids. Germline loops: CDR1 LNHDA, CDR2 SQIVND (reference sequence). V was shortened by 7 bases and J by 2 bases, with 11 bases between the two germline ends. The CDR3 loop reads CASMKGGNYGYTF. In DNA form, the CDR3 reads TGTGCCAGTATGAAGGGGGGAAACTATGGCTACACCTTC.

Comment on this clone: The sample contains more than one DNA sequence encoding this CDR3. This chain uses TRBV7-2 with TRBJ1-2; TRBD1 is a possible D gene (6 bases). CDR1 is SGHTA and CDR2 is FQGNSA in the germline V gene. The CDR3 is made up of 13 amino acids. Between the trimmed V and J ends, which lost 6 bases and 2 bases, there was a span of 10 bases. The CDR3 coding sequence is TGTGCCAGCAGTTTTCAGGGGAACTATGGCTACACCTTC. As protein: CASSFQGNYGYTF.

This rearrangement joins TRBV5-1 to TRBJ2-1, with 12 positions matching TRBD2. V dropped 4 bases and J dropped 2; count of bases not matched to a gene: 4. Germline V gives CDR1 SGHRS, CDR2 YFSETQ. The CDR3 consists of 16 residues. The CDR3 loop reads CASSPGLAGTYNEQFF. The CDR3 coding sequence is TGCGCCAGCAGCCCAGGACTAGCGGGGACCTACAATGAGCAGTTCTTC.

The rearrangement uses TRBV9 and TRBJ2-7; TRBD1 agrees at 10 bases. This CDR3 has 14 residues. The junction had 7 bases not matched to a gene; V was cut back by 3 bases and J by 7 bases. Germline values: CDR1 SGDLS, CDR2 YYNGEE. DNA of the CDR3: TGTGCCAGCAGCGCCGACAGGGGGCTGAGGGAGCAGTACTTC. It specifies CASSADRGLREQYF. The entire variable domain, with the rest obtained from reference TRBV9 and TRBJ2-7, is as follows: DSGVTQTPKHLITATGQRVTLRCSPRSGDLSVYWYQQSLDQGLQFLIQYYNGEERAKGNILERFSAQQFPDLHSELNLSSLELGDSALYFCASSADRGLREQYFGPGTRLTVT.

Comment on this clone: The sample carries other DNA sequences with the same CDR3. The chain has TRBV4-1 and TRBJ2-7; TRBD2 matches at 11 bases. The J segment lost 6 bases and the V segment lost 3 bases, leaving 7 bases of the junction unmatched. This CDR3 spans 15 amino acids. From germline, CDR1 is MGHRA and CDR2 YSYEKL. Here the CDR3 reads CASSQGTSGVGEQYF. Here the CDR3 DNA reads TGCGCCAGCAGCCAGGGGACTAGCGGTGTCGGCGAGCAGTACTTC.

The V gene is TRBV5-4, the J gene TRBJ2-1; D not certain. This CDR3 has 14 amino acids. V lost 0 bases and J 5 bases, leaving 9 bases between the germline ends. Germline CDR1 is SGHNT and CDR2 is YYREEE (reference sequence). This CDR3 reads CASSLDVGNNEQFF. The DNA of the CDR3 is TGTGCCAGCAGCTTGGACGTCGGAAACAATGAGCAGTTCTTC.

The J gene is TRBJ1-4, the V gene TRBV13; D unclear. The germline V and J ends were trimmed by 0 bases and 5 bases, with 7 bases remaining between them. The CDR3 loop spans 14 amino acids. Germline CDR1 and CDR2: PRHDT and FYEKMQ (reference sequence). The CDR3 sequence is CASSLGSLNEKLFF. The CDR3 nucleotides are TGTGCCAGCAGCTTAGGCTCTCTCAATGAAAAACTGTTTTTT.

V and J are TRBV4-3 and TRBJ2-2; TRBD1 is a possible D gene (6 bases). Trimming took off 1 base at V and 6 bases at J, with 12 bases between the two ends. Germline V gives CDR1 LGHNA, CDR2 YSLEER. The CDR3 sequence is 15 residues long. CDR3 DNA sequence: TGCGCCAGCAGCCAAGTGGGGGCAGGGGCCGGGGAGCTGTTTTTT. Its translation is CASSQVGAGAGELFF.